Below are 18 T cell receptor beta chains sequenced from a single sample in a study of naive and memory T cell subsets. A UMI-containing oligonucleotide was joined by 3' ligation to the TCR cDNA template. Four PCR rounds used nested alpha and beta constant region primers plus the SP2 primer. Each CDR3 protein gets one entry after TCRdb re-called the 5' RACE reads with MiXCR. Found here are approximately 52,000 distinct CDR3 sequences, about 4.8% of them singletons; the top ten hold around 0.84%. Receptor source: a female donor in good health.

This clonotype was observed a few times. V gene TRBV27 combines with J gene TRBJ1-6; the D gene is possibly TRBD1 (6 bases). Germline-derived CDR1 and CDR2 are MNHEY and SMNVEV (reference sequence). The CDR3 has 20 residues. With 5 bases removed from V and 6 bases from J, the gap between germline ends came to 29 bases. The DNA for the CDR3 is TGTGCCAGCAGTGCCCTCCTGGGTTCCAGGGGAAGGGCAACTAATTCACCCCTCCACTTT. Amino acids: CASSALLGSRGRATNSPLHF.

This clonotype was seen ten or more times. The rearrangement links TRBV7-9 to TRBJ2-1; TRBD2 matches 10 bases. Unmatched junction bases numbered 5, after V lost 2 bases and J lost 7 bases. The CDR3 totals 15 residues. CDR1 and CDR2 (germline): SEHNR, FQNEAQ (reference sequence). The CDR3 is CASSLLAGVGNEQFF. The CDR3 bases are TGTGCCAGCAGCTTACTAGCGGGAGTGGGTAATGAGCAGTTCTTC.

This clonotype was counted many times. This chain uses TRBV14 with TRBJ2-1, with TRBD2 identical over 15 bases. The CDR3 spans 19 residues. From germline, CDR1 is SGHDN and CDR2 FVKESK. Germline trimming cut 2 bases from V and 8 bases from J; bases unmatched to any gene: 13. CDR3 DNA sequence: TGTGCCAGCAGCCAACCAGACCCCCGGACTAGCGGGAGGGAGGATGAGCAGTTCTTC. Translated: CASSQPDPRTSGREDEQFF.

This clonotype came up many times. This chain joins TRBV18 and TRBJ1-2; no definite D call. The CDR3 is 16 residues long. The germline V and J ends were trimmed by 6 bases and 3 bases, with 20 bases remaining between them. The germline gives CDR1 KGHSH, CDR2 LQKENI. CDR3 in amino acids: CASSPTIGGRDYGYTF. For the CDR3, the DNA is TGTGCCAGCTCCCCCACGATTGGCGGACGTGACTATGGCTACACCTTC. Using reference TRBV18 and TRBJ1-2 for the parts outside the CDR3, the full variable domain is NAGVMQNPRHLVRRRGQEARLRCSPMKGHSHVYWYRQLPEEGLKFMVYLQKENIIDESGMPKERFSAEFPKEGPSILRIQQVVRGDSAAYFCASSPTIGGRDYGYTFGSGTRLTVV.

This clonotype was seen ten or more times. The chain combines TRBV7-2 with TRBJ2-3; D remains ambiguous. This CDR3 has 14 amino acids. Germline CDR1 reads SGHTA; CDR2 reads FQGNSA. With 5 bases removed from V and 6 bases from J, the gap between germline ends came to 15 bases. The CDR3 DNA sequence: TGTGCCAGCAGCCCCCTGGTCGTATCCGATACGCAGTATTTT. Protein: CASSPLVVSDTQYF.

This clonotype was seen ten or more times. The chain uses TRBV11-3 and TRBJ2-7; 9 bases align to TRBD1. This CDR3 comprises 15 residues. V was clipped by 5 bases and J by 1 base; unmatched bases: 6. Germline V gene lookup returns CDR1 SGHNT and CDR2 YENEEA. CDR3 DNA: TGTGCCAGCAGCAGACCGGGACAGGGATCCTACGAGCAGTACTTC. Translated, it gives CASSRPGQGSYEQYF.

This clonotype was recorded many times. The gene calls are TRBV4-2 and TRBJ2-1; 13 bases map to TRBD2. The germline gives CDR1 LGHNA, CDR2 YNFKEQ. Trimming at V came to 3 bases and at J to 9 bases, leaving 14 bases not matched to a gene. The CDR3 has 18 amino acids. CDR3: CASSQVAVGTSGMGEQFF. The CDR3 region has the DNA TGTGCCAGCAGCCAGGTGGCGGTAGGGACTAGCGGGATGGGTGAGCAGTTCTTC.

This clonotype was detected ten times or more. The chain uses TRBV5-1 and TRBJ1-4; 8 bases line up with TRBD1. This CDR3 region has 15 residues. Germline V lookup: CDR1 SGHRS, CDR2 YFSETQ. V was pared by 4 bases and J by 6 bases, with 8 bases of the junction left unmatched. The CDR3 DNA is TGCGCCAGCAGCCAAATGACAGGGGCGGATGAAAAACTGTTTTTT. Protein sequence: CASSQMTGADEKLFF.

This clonotype appeared a few times. V gene TRBV28 combines with J gene TRBJ2-5, with D perhaps TRBD1 (6 bases). CDR1 and CDR2 (germline): MDHEN, SYDVKM. The CDR3 is made up of 18 amino acids. Trimming pared 6 bases from V and 2 bases from J, leaving 25 bases between. This CDR3 is CASSSRSHPGVSQETQYF. The CDR3 bases are TGTGCCAGCAGCTCCCGCTCCCACCCAGGGGTTAGTCAAGAGACCCAGTACTTC.

The table lists this clonotype with many counts. The chain couples TRBV4-2 to TRBJ2-2, with 14 bases aligning to TRBD2. The CDR3 has 18 amino acids. Germline CDR1 LGHNA, CDR2 YNFKEQ. V was pared by 4 bases and J by 0 bases, with 4 bases of the junction left unmatched. CDR3 bases: TGTGCCAGCAGCCCTGGACTAGCGGGAGGACCGAACACCGGGGAGCTGTTTTTT. Translation: CASSPGLAGGPNTGELFF.

Regarding this clonotype: This may be a read error, as it is one base from a much larger clone. This chain connects TRBV19 to TRBJ1-5, with 10 positions matching TRBD1. CDR1 and CDR2 from the germline V gene are LNHDA and SQIVND (reference sequence). CDR3 length: 14 amino acids. For the CDR3, the DNA is TGTGTCAGTAGGGACAGGGGTACCAATCAGCCCCAGCATTTT. This sequence encodes CVSRDRGTNQPQHF.

In this sample, this clonotype turned up a few times. The chain uses TRBV27 and TRBJ2-7, with no clear D. The CDR3 totals 14 residues. With 4 bases removed from V and 7 bases from J, the gap between germline ends came to 17 bases. CDR1 and CDR2 from the germline V gene are MNHEY and SMNVEV (reference sequence). The CDR3 DNA follows: TGTGCCAGCAGTTCCCCCAGTATGGGTCGGGAGCAGTACTTC. It codes for CASSSPSMGREQYF.

The V and J genes are TRBV29-1 and TRBJ2-5, with D possibly being TRBD2 (5 bases). V shed 1 base and J shed 5 bases, with 11 bases lying between them. Germline V gives CDR1 SQVTM, CDR2 ANQGSEA. The CDR3 contains 13 residues. The CDR3: CSVEVGGSETQYF. CDR3 sequence (DNA): TGCAGCGTTGAAGTAGGAGGAAGTGAGACCCAGTACTTC.

This clonotype showed up many times. The chain has TRBV28 and TRBJ1-5; 7 nucleotides line up with TRBD1. CDR1 and CDR2 (germline): MDHEN, SYDVKM. This CDR3 is built from 13 residues. V was clipped by 6 bases and J by 7 bases; unmatched bases: 6. CDR3 amino acids: CASSSTGRQPQHF. The DNA of the CDR3 is TGTGCCAGCAGCTCGACAGGGAGGCAGCCCCAGCATTTT.

The table lists this clonotype with many counts. In DNA form, the CDR3 reads TGTGCCAGCAGTTTCTCACCAGGAAGGGTGGATAGCAATCAGCCCCAGCATTTT. It yields the protein CASSFSPGRVDSNQPQHF. The genes are TRBV6-6 and TRBJ1-5, with D unresolved. The CDR3 sequence is 18 residues long. Trimming removed 4 bases from V and 0 bases from J, with 19 bases in between. CDR1 and CDR2 from the germline V gene are MNHNY and SVGAGI (reference sequence).

This clonotype has a count of ten or more. The chain combines TRBV7-9 with TRBJ2-1; D gene uncertain. CDR3 length: 11 residues. Germline CDR1 and CDR2: SEHNR and FQNEAQ (reference sequence). V was shortened by 2 bases and J by 9 bases, with 5 bases between the two germline ends. The DNA of the CDR3 is TGTGCCAGCAGCTTATCTGGTGAGCAGTTCTTC. It specifies CASSLSGEQFF.

This clonotype was counted at least ten times. The CDR3 DNA reads TGTGCCAGCAGCAAAAATCGGGGGCGGGGGTCCGGTAATCAGCCCCAGCATTTT. Protein product: CASSKNRGRGSGNQPQHF. The chain joins TRBV7-8 to TRBJ1-5; TRBD1 is a possible D gene (6 bases). Germline CDR1 and CDR2: SGHVS and FQNEAQ. Trimming pared 5 bases from V and 4 bases from J, leaving 24 bases between. The CDR3 runs to 18 residues.

This sequence joins TRBV10-3 and TRBJ2-1; D unclear. The germline V and J ends were trimmed by 6 bases and 0 bases, with 12 bases remaining between them. Germline V CDR1 and CDR2: ENHRY, SYGVKD. This CDR3 is 15 amino acids long. As DNA, the CDR3 is TGTGCCATCAGACGACCGAGTAGCTCCTACAATGAGCAGTTCTTC. Protein product: CAIRRPSSSYNEQFF.